The sequence of this TCR beta chain was determined in a study of cytomegalovirus exposure and HLA in healthy donors. Broader study findings: The classifier was said to identify cytomegalovirus status with high specificity and sensitivity. In terms of immune exposure information, only CMV serostatus was available.

V gave up 6 bases and J gave up 0 bases; unmatched junction bases: 19. CDR1 and CDR2 (germline): SGHKS, YYEKEE (reference sequence). This CDR3 has 20 residues. Researchers ran the PCR with 60 Vbeta and 13 Jbeta primers. The method was immunoSEQ multiplex PCR; TCRdb's version includes in-frame clones alone and lacks a portion of them. The table lists roughly 140,000 clones, roughly 80% of them singletons. As for this clone: Its antigen remains unknown.

The sequencing input was PBMCs. This clonotype originated in a man aged 35 to 55 in good health and CMV-seropositive. V is TRBV5-5 and J is TRBJ1-5; 9 bases agree with TRBD1. CDR3 sequence (DNA): TGTGCCAGCAAACCACGGGACCGGGACAGGGAGACGTATAGCAATCAGCCCCAGCATTTT. This gives the protein CASKPRDRDRETYSNQPQHF.